These T cell receptor beta chains were read from a single sample in a study of graft-versus-host responses after intestinal transplantation. No antigen has been assigned to these receptors. Sequencing was performed with immunoSEQ multiplex PCR; in TCRdb, only in-frame clones are kept and a portion is missing. The sample has more than 100,000 clones, roughly 91% seen once. Sequenced material: unstimulated CD4+ T cells sorted from spleen or lymph node cells, taken before intestinal transplant. Receptors originate from a human donor who received an intestinal transplant. CDR3s include the opening cysteine and the closing phenylalanine or tryptophan. The D gene is left open where the match is weak. Clone size is stated in some rows and not others, as once, few, many or a class when expanded.

V gene: TRBV9; clone size: .; J gene: TRBJ1-3; D gene: .; CDR3 protein: CASSVDIGGGNTIYF; CDR3 DNA: TGTGCCAGCAGCGTAGACATAGGGGGTGGAAACACCATATATTTT
V gene: TRBV25-1; clone size: .; J gene: TRBJ1-2; D gene: TRBD1; CDR3 protein: CASSENPGQGVNGYTF; CDR3 DNA: TGTGCCAGCAGTGAAAACCCGGGACAGGGAGTGAATGGCTACACCTTC
V gene: TRBV5-6; clone size: .; J gene: TRBJ2-1; D gene: .; CDR3 protein: CASSYTPLKDNEQFF; CDR3 DNA: TGTGCCAGCAGTTATACCCCCCTTAAGGACAATGAGCAGTTCTTC
V gene: TRBV5-1; clone size: .; J gene: TRBJ2-1; D gene: TRBD2; CDR3 protein: CASSGGTSGRMIF; CDR3 DNA: TGCGCCAGCAGCGGGGGGACTAGCGGGAGAATGATCTTC
V gene: TRBV5-1; clone size: .; J gene: TRBJ2-7; D gene: TRBD2; CDR3 protein: CASSSGLAGGRSYEQYF; CDR3 DNA: TGCGCCAGCAGCTCGGGACTAGCGGGAGGTAGGTCCTACGAGCAGTACTTC
V gene: TRBV9; clone size: .; J gene: TRBJ2-2; D gene: .; CDR3 protein: CASSPTGRNTGELFF; CDR3 DNA: TGTGCCAGCAGCCCAACAGGACGGAACACCGGGGAGCTGTTTTTT
V gene: TRBV6-5; clone size: .; J gene: TRBJ1-5; D gene: .; CDR3 protein: CASSYSQGNNQPQHF; CDR3 DNA: TGTGCCAGCAGTTACTCACAGGGAAACAATCAGCCCCAGCATTTT
V gene: TRBV9; clone size: .; J gene: TRBJ2-7; D gene: .; CDR3 protein: CASSVGTGRGSAYEQYF; CDR3 DNA: TGTGCCAGCAGCGTAGGAACAGGGAGGGGATCAGCCTACGAGCAGTACTTC
V gene: TRBV7-7; clone size: .; J gene: TRBJ2-5; D gene: TRBD1; CDR3 protein: CASSLVLAGGDYEETQYF; CDR3 DNA: TGTGCTAGCAGCTTAGTATTGGCAGGGGGCGACTATGAAGAGACCCAGTACTTC
V gene: TRBV7-9; clone size: .; J gene: TRBJ2-7; D gene: .; CDR3 protein: CASSLGTGSNSYEQYF; CDR3 DNA: TGTGCCAGCAGCTTAGGAACCGGCAGCAACTCCTACGAGCAGTACTTC
V gene: TRBV9; clone size: .; J gene: TRBJ1-3; D gene: .; CDR3 protein: CASSPEGISGNTIYF; CDR3 DNA: TGTGCCAGCAGTCCCGAGGGAATCTCTGGAAACACCATATATTTT
V gene: TRBV6-1; clone size: .; J gene: TRBJ2-1; D gene: TRBD2; CDR3 protein: CASRRGTSGGGEQFF; CDR3 DNA: TGTGCCAGCAGACGAGGGACTAGCGGGGGGGGTGAGCAGTTCTTC
V gene: TRBV19; clone size: .; J gene: TRBJ1-2; D gene: .; CDR3 protein: CASSSGIVGYTF; CDR3 DNA: TGTGCCAGTAGTTCCGGTATAGTTGGCTACACCTTC
V gene: TRBV6-5; clone size: once; J gene: TRBJ1-2; D gene: .; CDR3 protein: CASSTTQVRYGYTF; CDR3 DNA: TGTGCCAGCAGCACTACGCAGGTCCGTTATGGCTACACCTTC
V gene: TRBV28; clone size: .; J gene: TRBJ2-7; D gene: TRBD1; CDR3 protein: CASSGTGVPPYEQYF; CDR3 DNA: TGTGCCAGCAGTGGTACAGGGGTGCCCCCCTACGAGCAGTACTTC
V gene: TRBV5-1; clone size: once; J gene: TRBJ2-7; D gene: TRBD1; CDR3 protein: CASSLTTTRDSVYEQYF; CDR3 DNA: TGCGCCAGCAGCCTTACGACTACCCGGGACAGCGTCTACGAGCAGTACTTC
V gene: TRBV5-1; clone size: .; J gene: TRBJ1-2; D gene: .; CDR3 protein: CASSLATFNYGYTF; CDR3 DNA: TGCGCCAGCAGCTTGGCGACCTTTAACTATGGCTACACCTTC
V gene: TRBV7-2; clone size: once; J gene: TRBJ2-5; D gene: .; CDR3 protein: CASSSRTGLPRVGTQYF; CDR3 DNA: TGTGCCAGCAGCTCCAGAACGGGACTGCCAAGAGTCGGGACCCAGTACTTC
V gene: TRBV19; clone size: .; J gene: TRBJ2-4; D gene: .; CDR3 protein: CASSIAGADIQYF; CDR3 DNA: TGTGCCAGTAGTATAGCTGGGGCGGACATTCAGTACTTC
V gene: TRBV5-1; clone size: .; J gene: TRBJ2-1; D gene: .; CDR3 protein: CASSLYGRGGEQFF; CDR3 DNA: TGCGCCAGCAGCTTGTACGGCAGGGGGGGTGAGCAGTTCTTC
V gene: TRBV30; clone size: .; J gene: TRBJ1-5; D gene: .; CDR3 protein: CAWQGVSNQPQHF; CDR3 DNA: TGTGCCTGGCAGGGTGTGAGCAATCAGCCCCAGCATTTT
V gene: TRBV2; clone size: .; J gene: TRBJ1-4; D gene: TRBD1; CDR3 protein: CASLGQGVANEKLFF; CDR3 DNA: TGTGCCAGCTTGGGACAGGGGGTTGCTAATGAAAAACTGTTTTTT
V gene: TRBV19; clone size: .; J gene: TRBJ2-1; D gene: TRBD2; CDR3 protein: CASKEAGVYGNEQFF; CDR3 DNA: TGTGCCAGTAAAGAAGCGGGAGTCTATGGCAATGAGCAGTTCTTC
V gene: TRBV6-1; clone size: .; J gene: TRBJ1-4; D gene: .; CDR3 protein: CASRKEYRASEKLFF; CDR3 DNA: TGTGCCAGCAGAAAAGAGTACAGGGCGTCGGAAAAACTGTTTTTT
V gene: TRBV18; clone size: few; J gene: TRBJ1-3; D gene: TRBD1; CDR3 protein: CASSPLLDRGRNTIYF; CDR3 DNA: TGTGCCAGCTCACCACTTTTGGACAGGGGCAGAAACACCATATATTTT
V gene: TRBV27; clone size: once; J gene: TRBJ2-1; D gene: TRBD2; CDR3 protein: CASTLRVSGRNSDNEQFF; CDR3 DNA: TGTGCCAGCACTTTGAGGGTTAGCGGGAGGAATTCGGACAATGAGCAGTTCTTC
V gene: TRBV7-9; clone size: .; J gene: TRBJ1-1; D gene: .; CDR3 protein: CASSLDRYSTEAFF; CDR3 DNA: TGTGCCAGCAGCTTAGACAGGTATAGCACTGAAGCTTTCTTT
V gene: TRBV7-8; clone size: .; J gene: TRBJ2-1; D gene: .; CDR3 protein: CASSLGATRNNEQFF; CDR3 DNA: TGTGCCAGCAGCTTAGGGGCTACTAGAAACAATGAGCAGTTCTTC
V gene: TRBV6-5; clone size: .; J gene: TRBJ2-7; D gene: TRBD2; CDR3 protein: CASRLAGLDEQYF; CDR3 DNA: TGTGCCAGCCGCCTAGCGGGATTGGACGAGCAGTACTTC
V gene: TRBV28; clone size: .; J gene: TRBJ2-7; D gene: TRBD2; CDR3 protein: CASSLAGVTMYEQYF; CDR3 DNA: TGTGCCAGCAGTCTGGCGGGAGTTACTATGTACGAGCAGTACTTC
V gene: TRBV7-9; clone size: .; J gene: TRBJ1-3; D gene: .; CDR3 protein: CASPGTEGNTIYF; CDR3 DNA: TGTGCCAGCCCGGGAACGGAGGGAAACACCATATATTTT
V gene: TRBV28; clone size: .; J gene: TRBJ2-7; D gene: TRBD2; CDR3 protein: CASSFKASGFYEQYF; CDR3 DNA: TGTGCCAGCAGTTTTAAGGCTAGCGGGTTCTACGAGCAGTACTTC
V gene: TRBV19; clone size: .; J gene: TRBJ2-1; D gene: TRBD1; CDR3 protein: CASSTDRGRANEQFF; CDR3 DNA: TGTGCCAGTAGTACGGACAGGGGGCGCGCGAATGAGCAGTTCTTC
V gene: TRBV5-1; clone size: .; J gene: TRBJ2-3; D gene: TRBD2; CDR3 protein: CASNIAGSTDTQYF; CDR3 DNA: TGCGCCAGCAATATAGCGGGGAGCACAGATACGCAGTATTTT
V gene: TRBV6-5; clone size: .; J gene: TRBJ1-2; D gene: .; CDR3 protein: CASRRSGAPLYTF; CDR3 DNA: TGTGCCAGCAGACGATCAGGAGCGCCTCTCTACACCTTC
V gene: TRBV7-3; clone size: .; J gene: TRBJ1-1; D gene: .; CDR3 protein: CASSLNSRGTEAFF; CDR3 DNA: TGTGCCAGCAGCTTAAACAGTAGGGGGACTGAAGCTTTCTTT
V gene: TRBV10-1; clone size: .; J gene: TRBJ2-1; D gene: TRBD2; CDR3 protein: CASSGAGGPNEQFF; CDR3 DNA: TGCGCCAGCAGTGGAGCGGGAGGGCCTAATGAGCAGTTCTTC
V gene: TRBV4-1; clone size: once; J gene: TRBJ1-3; D gene: TRBD1; CDR3 protein: CASSQTTGAGNTIYF; CDR3 DNA: TGCGCCAGCAGCCAAACAACAGGGGCTGGAAACACCATATATTTT
V gene: TRBV6-1; clone size: .; J gene: TRBJ2-4; D gene: .; CDR3 protein: CASSEGPRGRNIQYF; CDR3 DNA: TGTGCCAGCAGTGAGGGGCCAAGGGGGAGGAACATTCAGTACTTC
V gene: TRBV5-4; clone size: once; J gene: TRBJ2-7; D gene: .; CDR3 protein: CASSPAGSPRDGFEQYF; CDR3 DNA: TGTGCCAGCAGCCCCGCCGGGTCCCCCCGGGACGGATTCGAGCAGTACTTC
V gene: TRBV18; clone size: .; J gene: TRBJ2-7; D gene: TRBD2; CDR3 protein: CASSPLGRSSYEQYF; CDR3 DNA: TGTGCCAGCTCACCACTCGGGAGGAGCTCCTACGAGCAGTACTTC
V gene: TRBV11-1; clone size: once; J gene: TRBJ2-7; D gene: .; CDR3 protein: CASSFKLGTASYEQYF; CDR3 DNA: TGTGCCAGCAGCTTCAAATTAGGGACGGCCTCCTACGAGCAGTACTTC
V gene: TRBV6-1; clone size: .; J gene: TRBJ2-3; D gene: TRBD2; CDR3 protein: CASSEALLVGGAGTDTQYF; CDR3 DNA: TGTGCCAGCAGTGAAGCGCTTCTGGTGGGAGGGGCGGGCACAGATACGCAGTATTTT
V gene: TRBV5-8; clone size: .; J gene: TRBJ1-2; D gene: .; CDR3 protein: CASSWMGLPRSGTF; CDR3 DNA: TGTGCCAGCAGCTGGATGGGACTGCCCCGGTCTGGCACCTTC
V gene: TRBV7-9; clone size: .; J gene: TRBJ2-5; D gene: .; CDR3 protein: CASSLAGGTQYF; CDR3 DNA: TGTGCCAGCAGCTTAGCAGGGGGGACCCAGTACTTC
V gene: TRBV9; clone size: .; J gene: TRBJ2-2; D gene: TRBD2; CDR3 protein: CASSVTSGRLVANTGELFF; CDR3 DNA: TGTGCCAGCAGCGTGACTAGCGGGAGGTTAGTCGCGAACACCGGGGAGCTGTTTTTT
V gene: TRBV4-1; clone size: once; J gene: TRBJ1-4; D gene: .; CDR3 protein: CASSEDPAQNLDDEKLFF; CDR3 DNA: TGCGCCAGCAGCGAAGATCCAGCCCAGAACTTGGACGATGAAAAACTGTTTTTT
V gene: TRBV9; clone size: .; J gene: TRBJ2-7; D gene: TRBD1; CDR3 protein: CASSTTGQGAYEQYF; CDR3 DNA: TGTGCCAGCAGCACGACGGGACAGGGGGCCTACGAGCAGTACTTC
V gene: TRBV10-3; clone size: .; J gene: TRBJ2-3; D gene: TRBD2; CDR3 protein: CAISVGLREGSTDTQYF; CDR3 DNA: TGTGCCATCAGTGTTGGCTTGAGGGAGGGAAGCACAGATACGCAGTATTTT
V gene: TRBV18; clone size: .; J gene: TRBJ1-1; D gene: TRBD1; CDR3 protein: CASLTGQWNTEAFF; CDR3 DNA: TGTGCCAGCCTGACAGGGCAATGGAACACTGAAGCTTTCTTT
V gene: TRBV30; clone size: .; J gene: TRBJ1-2; D gene: .; CDR3 protein: CASLGRAEGNYGYTF; CDR3 DNA: TGTGCCTCTCTAGGCAGGGCAGAAGGGAACTATGGCTACACCTTC
V gene: TRBV18; clone size: .; J gene: TRBJ1-5; D gene: .; CDR3 protein: CASSRDSPSNQPQHF; CDR3 DNA: TGTGCCAGCTCACGTGACAGTCCCAGCAATCAGCCCCAGCATTTT
V gene: TRBV27; clone size: .; J gene: TRBJ2-1; D gene: TRBD2; CDR3 protein: CAFRLAGGPDEQFF; CDR3 DNA: TGTGCCTTCAGACTAGCGGGAGGGCCGGATGAGCAGTTCTTC